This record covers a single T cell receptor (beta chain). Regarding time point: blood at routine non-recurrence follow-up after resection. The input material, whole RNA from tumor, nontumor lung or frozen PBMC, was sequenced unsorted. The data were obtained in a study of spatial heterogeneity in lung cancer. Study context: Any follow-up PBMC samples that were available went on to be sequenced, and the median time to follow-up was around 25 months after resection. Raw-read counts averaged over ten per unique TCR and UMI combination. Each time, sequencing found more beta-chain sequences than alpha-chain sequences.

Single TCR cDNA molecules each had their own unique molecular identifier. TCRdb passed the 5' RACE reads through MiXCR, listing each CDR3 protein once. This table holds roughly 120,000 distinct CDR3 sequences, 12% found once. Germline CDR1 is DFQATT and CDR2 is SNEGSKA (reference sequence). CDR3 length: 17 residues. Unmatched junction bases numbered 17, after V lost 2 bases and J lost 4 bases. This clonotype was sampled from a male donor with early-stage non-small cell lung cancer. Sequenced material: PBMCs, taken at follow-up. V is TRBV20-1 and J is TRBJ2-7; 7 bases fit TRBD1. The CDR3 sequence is CSARPPGKRDRQYEQYF. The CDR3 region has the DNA TGCAGTGCTAGACCCCCCGGGAAGAGGGACAGACAATACGAGCAGTACTTC.